This T cell receptor (beta chain) stems from a study of CXCR3-negative and CXCR3-positive naive CD8 T cells. Findings and caveats of the study: TCR interaction strength was inferred from TRB CDR3 physicochemistry, as CD5 matched across naive subsets. For memory CD8+ cells diversity was much lower, but both naive subsets had comparably high diversity. PBMCs showed partially decreased CXCR3 expression after cryopreservation, and most assays used fresh PBMCs. Hydrophobicity of TRB CDR3s was greater in CXCR3-positive naive cells than in CXCR3-negative naive cells.

Note on this clonotype: Its specificity is not known.

The CDR3 contains 15 residues. Looked up from germline, CDR1 is MDHEN and CDR2 is SYDVKM. The TRB libraries of cDNA were built by UMI-labeled 5' RACE. TCRdb re-called the 5' RACE reads; one entry per CDR3 protein, DNA not given. Its clone listing holds 60,000 to 70,000 distinct CDR3 sequences. Sequenced: naive CXCR3+ CD8+ T cells from blood. Subset defined: CD45RO-CCR7+CD27+CD95- naive CD8+ T cells expressing CXCR3 (TNR3+). This rearrangement joins TRBV28 to TRBJ2-7; TCRdb names TRBD1, which stays unverified in the absence of DNA. This sequence originates from a human donor in good health. Some clones in this sample may be carry-over from other donors' samples. The CDR3 here is CASSLPGDPSHEQYF.